The 4 T cell receptor beta chains given below trace back to one sample, sequenced in a study of T cells after yellow fever vaccination. TCRdb fed the 5' RACE reads into MiXCR, producing one record per CDR3 protein. The repertoire holds roughly 120,000 distinct CDR3 sequences, with 6% to 8% as singletons. The material sequenced was CD4+ T cells sorted from PBMCs, taken around 10 days after the first yellow fever vaccination. These TCRs come from a man younger than 35 who received the YFV17D yellow fever vaccine.

This clonotype was seen only a few times. The chain combines TRBV5-1 with TRBJ2-1, with D uncertain. Trimming left V 1 base short and J 0 bases short, with 11 bases between. The CDR3 has 16 amino acids. From germline, CDR1 is SGHRS and CDR2 YFSETQ. The CDR3 nucleotides are TGCGCCAGCAGCTTGATTTCAGCGAGCTCCTACAATGAGCAGTTCTTC. Its protein is CASSLISASSYNEQFF.

This clonotype was recorded at least ten times. The chain joins TRBV7-9 to TRBJ2-2, with D possibly being TRBD2 (6 bases). Germline loops: CDR1 SEHNR, CDR2 FQNEAQ (reference sequence). The CDR3 runs 17 residues. Trimming removed 1 base from V and 2 bases from J, with 14 bases in between. CDR3 in amino acids: CASSLVRDSQNTGELFF. CDR3 bases: TGTGCCAGCAGCTTAGTCCGGGACTCCCAAAACACCGGGGAGCTGTTTTTT. Together with reference TRBV7-9 and TRBJ2-2, the CDR3 gives the full variable domain: DTGVSQNPRHKITKRGQNVTFRCDPISEHNRLYWYRQTLGQGPEFLTYFQNEAQLEKSRLLSDRFSAERPKGSFSTLEIQRTEQGDSAMYLCASSLVRDSQNTGELFFGEGSRLTVL.

This clonotype showed up many times. The chain carries TRBV29-1 and TRBJ1-2; D is possibly TRBD1 (5 bases). The CDR3 has 14 amino acids. Germline CDR1 and CDR2: SQVTM and ANQGSEA. The V end was cut by 3 bases, the J end by 2 bases, with 13 bases between. This CDR3 is CSVEWIGGNYGYTF. CDR3 nucleotide sequence: TGCAGCGTTGAGTGGATTGGGGGAAACTATGGCTACACCTTC.

This clonotype came up many times. The gene calls are TRBV7-2 and TRBJ2-1, with D uncertain. Germline CDR1 reads SGHTA; CDR2 reads FQGNSA. The CDR3 sequence is 13 residues long. Between the trimmed V and J ends, which lost 2 bases and 8 bases, there was a span of 10 bases. Written as DNA, the CDR3 is TGTGCCAGCAGCTTAACCGGCTGGGATGAGCAGTTCTTC. Its translation: CASSLTGWDEQFF.